This is a list of T cell receptor beta chains from one sample in a study of blood T cell repertoires in COVID-19. Clones were read by immunoSEQ multiplex PCR, and TCRdb kept only the in-frame ones, dropping some. Among some 250,000 clones listed, 80% to 90% were seen once. The sequenced sample was PBMCs or T cells enriched from blood (not recorded which). These receptors all come from a woman in her forties or fifties who had recovered from COVID-19. Each CDR3 is given with its conserved first and last residue. Each record gives: V gene, J gene, D gene, clone size, CDR3 DNA, CDR3 protein. A D gene is named only where the DNA matches it firmly. A row's size may be missing; if present it is once, few, many or a size class.

V gene: TRBV19
J gene: TRBJ1-5
D gene: NA
clone size: NA
CDR3 DNA: TGTGCCAGTAGTACCTTCACAGGGATGATCAATCAGCCCCAGCATTTT
CDR3 protein: CASSTFTGMINQPQHF

V gene: TRBV15
J gene: TRBJ2-7
D gene: NA
clone size: NA
CDR3 DNA: TGTGCCACCAGCATCGGACAGTTATTCTACGAGCAGTACTTC
CDR3 protein: CATSIGQLFYEQYF

V gene: TRBV9
J gene: TRBJ2-1
D gene: TRBD2
clone size: few
CDR3 DNA: TGTGCCAGCAGCGTAGGAGCGACTAGCGGGAGAAATGAGCAGTTCTTC
CDR3 protein: CASSVGATSGRNEQFF

V gene: TRBV18
J gene: TRBJ1-2
D gene: TRBD1
clone size: NA
CDR3 DNA: TGTGCCAGCTCACCTGGGGACAGAAACTATGGCTACACCTTC
CDR3 protein: CASSPGDRNYGYTF

V gene: TRBV19
J gene: TRBJ2-6
D gene: NA
clone size: few
CDR3 DNA: TGTGCCAGTAGTAAGGGGTATCGACAGGACCCATCTGGGGCCAACGTCCTGACTTTC
CDR3 protein: CASSKGYRQDPSGANVLTF

V gene: TRBV19
J gene: TRBJ1-5
D gene: NA
clone size: NA
CDR3 DNA: TGTGCCAGTAGTAGAAACCCAGTTTTTCCCCAGCATTTT
CDR3 protein: CASSRNPVFPQHF

V gene: TRBV10-2
J gene: TRBJ2-5
D gene: TRBD1
clone size: NA
CDR3 DNA: TGCGCCACCAGGGACAGGGTAGGGGAGACCCAGTACTTC
CDR3 protein: CATRDRVGETQYF

V gene: TRBV28
J gene: TRBJ2-1
D gene: TRBD2
clone size: few
CDR3 DNA: TGTGCCAGCAGCGCCCTACCCCTAGCGGCCTTCTACAATGAGCAGTTCTTC
CDR3 protein: CASSALPLAAFYNEQFF

V gene: TRBV13
J gene: TRBJ2-1
D gene: TRBD2
clone size: NA
CDR3 DNA: TGTGCCAGCACTTTCATAGCCCGGCTAGCGGGAGCGCATGAGCAGTTCTTC
CDR3 protein: CASTFIARLAGAHEQFF

V gene: TRBV7-9
J gene: TRBJ2-7
D gene: TRBD2
clone size: few
CDR3 DNA: TGTGCCAGCAGCGCGGTTTGGACGGGAGGCTCCTACGAGCAGTACTTC
CDR3 protein: CASSAVWTGGSYEQYF

V gene: TRBV7-7
J gene: TRBJ2-5
D gene: TRBD1
clone size: once
CDR3 DNA: TGTGCTAGCAGCTTAGTACAGGGGGCCGAGACCCAGTACTTC
CDR3 protein: CASSLVQGAETQYF

V gene: TRBV4-1
J gene: TRBJ2-2
D gene: NA
clone size: NA
CDR3 DNA: TGCGCCAGCAGGGTGACTTTGAACACCGGGGAGCTGTTTTTT
CDR3 protein: CASRVTLNTGELFF

V gene: TRBV9
J gene: TRBJ2-7
D gene: TRBD2
clone size: NA
CDR3 DNA: TGTGCCAGCAGCTTTACTAGCGAAACCTACGAGCAGTACTTC
CDR3 protein: CASSFTSETYEQYF

V gene: TRBV11-3
J gene: TRBJ1-2
D gene: TRBD1
clone size: few
CDR3 DNA: TGTGCCAGCAGCTTAGATTGGGACAGGGCCTATGGCTACACCTTC
CDR3 protein: CASSLDWDRAYGYTF

V gene: TRBV4-1
J gene: TRBJ1-1
D gene: TRBD1
clone size: NA
CDR3 DNA: TGCGCCAGCAGCAAGGAACAGGGGCCCAACACTGAAGCTTTCTTT
CDR3 protein: CASSKEQGPNTEAFF

V gene: TRBV2
J gene: TRBJ2-7
D gene: TRBD2
clone size: NA
CDR3 DNA: TGTGCCAGCAGTGACACGGGACTACTGACCTACGAGCAGTACTTC
CDR3 protein: CASSDTGLLTYEQYF

V gene: TRBV6-1
J gene: TRBJ2-7
D gene: NA
clone size: NA
CDR3 DNA: TGTGCCAGCAGTGAAAACAGTCCAAGGCGGGCAACGTACGAGCAGTACTTC
CDR3 protein: CASSENSPRRATYEQYF

V gene: TRBV5-1
J gene: TRBJ2-5
D gene: NA
clone size: NA
CDR3 DNA: TGCGCCAGCAGCTTAGGAGGGCTAGTGGATGAGACCCAGTACTTC
CDR3 protein: CASSLGGLVDETQYF

V gene: TRBV7-2
J gene: TRBJ1-6
D gene: TRBD1
clone size: NA
CDR3 DNA: TGTGCCAGCAGGCAAAGGACAGGGGCAGGCTCACCCCTCCACTTT
CDR3 protein: CASRQRTGAGSPLHF

V gene: TRBV18
J gene: TRBJ2-1
D gene: TRBD2
clone size: NA
CDR3 DNA: TGTGCCAGCTCACCACTGGGCACTAGCGGGAGGGTTTACAATGAGCAGTTCTTC
CDR3 protein: CASSPLGTSGRVYNEQFF

V gene: TRBV29-1
J gene: TRBJ2-1
D gene: TRBD2
clone size: NA
CDR3 DNA: TGCAGCGTTGTGACTAGCCCCTACAATGAGCAGTTCTTC
CDR3 protein: CSVVTSPYNEQFF

V gene: TRBV3-1/TRBV3-2
J gene: TRBJ1-2
D gene: TRBD1
clone size: NA
CDR3 DNA: TGTGCCAGCAGCCGACTCGGACAGGGTAAGGGTGGCTACACCTTC
CDR3 protein: CASSRLGQGKGGYTF

V gene: TRBV2
J gene: TRBJ2-1
D gene: TRBD2
clone size: NA
CDR3 DNA: TGTGCCAGCAGTGTGGCTAGCGGGAGTTTCGATGAGCAGTTCTTC
CDR3 protein: CASSVASGSFDEQFF

V gene: TRBV5-1
J gene: TRBJ2-3
D gene: TRBD1
clone size: NA
CDR3 DNA: TGCGCCAGCAGCCACGGACAGGGTGCAGATACGCAGTATTTT
CDR3 protein: CASSHGQGADTQYF

V gene: TRBV27
J gene: TRBJ1-1
D gene: NA
clone size: NA
CDR3 DNA: TGTGCCAGCAGTTTATACGAGGGGGTGAACACTGAAGCTTTCTTT
CDR3 protein: CASSLYEGVNTEAFF

V gene: TRBV29-1
J gene: TRBJ2-7
D gene: NA
clone size: NA
CDR3 DNA: TGCAGCATCGGTGGACACCCCTACGAGCAGTACTTC
CDR3 protein: CSIGGHPYEQYF

V gene: TRBV14
J gene: TRBJ1-1
D gene: TRBD1
clone size: few
CDR3 DNA: TGTGCCAGCAGCCAGTGGTTCGGACAGGGCTTGAACACTGAAGCTTTCTTT
CDR3 protein: CASSQWFGQGLNTEAFF

V gene: TRBV28
J gene: TRBJ2-6
D gene: NA
clone size: NA
CDR3 DNA: TGTGCCGCGGACTCTGGGGCCAACGTCCTGACTTTC
CDR3 protein: CAADSGANVLTF

V gene: TRBV9
J gene: TRBJ1-2
D gene: NA
clone size: NA
CDR3 DNA: TGTGCCAGCAGCCCTAGACAGATTAACTATGGCTACACCTTC
CDR3 protein: CASSPRQINYGYTF

V gene: TRBV28
J gene: TRBJ1-1
D gene: NA
clone size: NA
CDR3 DNA: TGTGCCAGCATGGACAGGAACACTGAAGCTTTCTTT
CDR3 protein: CASMDRNTEAFF

V gene: TRBV27
J gene: TRBJ2-1
D gene: TRBD2
clone size: few
CDR3 DNA: TGTGCCAGCAGTTTAAGGACTAGCGGGTTTTACTCCTACAATGAGCAGTTCTTC
CDR3 protein: CASSLRTSGFYSYNEQFF

V gene: TRBV7-2
J gene: TRBJ2-3
D gene: NA
clone size: once
CDR3 DNA: TGTGCCAGCAGCTTAGAGGGAGTGGGCACAGATACGCAGTATTTT
CDR3 protein: CASSLEGVGTDTQYF

V gene: TRBV7-9
J gene: TRBJ1-1
D gene: TRBD1
clone size: NA
CDR3 DNA: TGTGCCGTCAGACAGGGGACCGCTGAAGCTTTCTTT
CDR3 protein: CAVRQGTAEAFF

V gene: TRBV6-5
J gene: TRBJ2-1
D gene: TRBD2
clone size: NA
CDR3 DNA: TGTGCCAGCAACCCTTCCGGGACTAGCGGCAATGAGCAGTTCTTC
CDR3 protein: CASNPSGTSGNEQFF

V gene: TRBV6-5
J gene: TRBJ2-1
D gene: NA
clone size: NA
CDR3 DNA: TGTGCCAGCAGAAGAACAGGGACGGAGGAGCAGTTCTTC
CDR3 protein: CASRRTGTEEQFF

V gene: TRBV5-1
J gene: TRBJ2-5
D gene: TRBD1
clone size: NA
CDR3 DNA: TGCGCCAGCAGCTTGGCAGGGACAGGGGGCGGGCAAGAGACCCAGTACTTC
CDR3 protein: CASSLAGTGGGQETQYF

V gene: TRBV7-9
J gene: TRBJ1-5
D gene: NA
clone size: few
CDR3 DNA: TGTGCCAGCAGCTCACAGGATCAGCCCCAGCATTTT
CDR3 protein: CASSSQDQPQHF

V gene: TRBV5-5
J gene: TRBJ1-2
D gene: TRBD1
clone size: few
CDR3 DNA: TGTGCCAGCAGCTCTATTAACAGGGGCGGCTACACCTTC
CDR3 protein: CASSSINRGGYTF

V gene: TRBV19
J gene: TRBJ2-1
D gene: NA
clone size: NA
CDR3 DNA: TGTGCCAGTAGTATGGGGAGTTCCTACAATGAGCAGTTCTTC
CDR3 protein: CASSMGSSYNEQFF

V gene: TRBV5-1
J gene: TRBJ2-6
D gene: NA
clone size: NA
CDR3 DNA: TGCGCCAGCAGCCGAGGAGAAGGGGCCAACGTCCTGACTTTC
CDR3 protein: CASSRGEGANVLTF

V gene: TRBV28
J gene: TRBJ2-7
D gene: TRBD2
clone size: NA
CDR3 DNA: TGTGCCAGCAAACCGGGACTAGCGTCCTACGAGCAGTACTTC
CDR3 protein: CASKPGLASYEQYF

V gene: TRBV28
J gene: TRBJ2-7
D gene: TRBD1
clone size: NA
CDR3 DNA: TGTGCCAGCACGGGACAGACTTACTACGAGCAGTACTTC
CDR3 protein: CASTGQTYYEQYF

V gene: TRBV2
J gene: TRBJ2-7
D gene: NA
clone size: NA
CDR3 DNA: TGTGCCAGCCGTCGGGACTGGAGCTCCTACGAGCAGTACTTC
CDR3 protein: CASRRDWSSYEQYF

V gene: TRBV28
J gene: TRBJ2-5
D gene: NA
clone size: few
CDR3 DNA: TGTGCCAGCAGTTTAGGTGGGCGCCCAGAGACCCAGTACTTC
CDR3 protein: CASSLGGRPETQYF

V gene: TRBV19
J gene: TRBJ2-1
D gene: NA
clone size: NA
CDR3 DNA: TGTGCCAGTAGCCGGACACCGTACTACAATGAGCAGTTCTTC
CDR3 protein: CASSRTPYYNEQFF

V gene: TRBV7-8
J gene: TRBJ1-1
D gene: NA
clone size: few
CDR3 DNA: TGTGCCAGCAGCCTCGACGGGGGGAACACTGAAGCTTTCTTT
CDR3 protein: CASSLDGGNTEAFF

V gene: TRBV19
J gene: TRBJ2-2
D gene: NA
clone size: NA
CDR3 DNA: TGTGCCAGTATTCACAAAGGGGGATCGGACGGGGAGCTGTTTTTT
CDR3 protein: CASIHKGGSDGELFF

V gene: TRBV5-4
J gene: TRBJ1-3
D gene: TRBD1
clone size: NA
CDR3 DNA: TGTGCCAGCAGCCCACCACCGACAGGGGGGAAGGAAAGGGCTGGAAACACCATATATTTT
CDR3 protein: CASSPPPTGGKERAGNTIYF

V gene: TRBV27
J gene: TRBJ1-1
D gene: TRBD1
clone size: NA
CDR3 DNA: TGTGCCAGCAGTTTAGTCTGGGACAGAACTGAAGCTTTCTTT
CDR3 protein: CASSLVWDRTEAFF

V gene: TRBV27
J gene: TRBJ1-2
D gene: NA
clone size: NA
CDR3 DNA: TGTGCCAGCAGCCGTGACAGAAACTATGGCTACACCTTC
CDR3 protein: CASSRDRNYGYTF

V gene: TRBV5-1
J gene: TRBJ1-6
D gene: TRBD1
clone size: NA
CDR3 DNA: TGCGCCAGCAGCCTCGGACAGGTACATTCACCCCTCCACTTT
CDR3 protein: CASSLGQVHSPLHF

V gene: TRBV5-4
J gene: TRBJ1-5
D gene: NA
clone size: NA
CDR3 DNA: TGTGCCAGCAGCAACGCGGGGAACCTCAATCAGCCCCAGCATTTT
CDR3 protein: CASSNAGNLNQPQHF

V gene: TRBV6-1
J gene: TRBJ2-2
D gene: NA
clone size: NA
CDR3 DNA: TGTGCCAGCAGTGACACAGGAACGAACACCGGGGAGCTGTTTTTT
CDR3 protein: CASSDTGTNTGELFF

V gene: TRBV6-1
J gene: TRBJ2-1
D gene: TRBD2
clone size: few
CDR3 DNA: TGTGCCAGCAGTGAGACTAGCGGCTCCTACAATGAGCAGTTCTTC
CDR3 protein: CASSETSGSYNEQFF